This TCR beta chain was observed in a study of T cells expressing NK-cell markers. This CDR3 is 13 amino acids long. Germline-derived CDR1 and CDR2 are DFQATT and SNEGSKA (reference sequence). TCRdb re-analyzed the 5' RACE reads; it lists each CDR3 protein once, without DNA. Its clone listing holds 400,000 to 500,000 distinct CDR3 sequences. The material sequenced was blood T cells: a sorted CD56 or NKG2C T cell subset, CD4+ or CD8+ T cells, or bulk PBMC T cells (not recorded which). This chain joins TRBV20-1 and TRBJ2-5; TCRdb lists TRBD1, though no DNA is available to test this call. This receptor was taken from a woman aged 18 to 69 in good health. The chain's CDR3 is CSASEGGQETQYF.